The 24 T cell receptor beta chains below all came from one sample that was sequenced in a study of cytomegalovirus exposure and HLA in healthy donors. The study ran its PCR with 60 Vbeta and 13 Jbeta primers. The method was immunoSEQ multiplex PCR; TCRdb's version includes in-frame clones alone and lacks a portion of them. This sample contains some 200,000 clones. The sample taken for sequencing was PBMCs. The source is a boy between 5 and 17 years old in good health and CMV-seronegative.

CDR3 nucleotides: TGTGCCAGCAGCTTCATCGGGTCCACAGATACGCAGTATTTT. Amino acid sequence: CASSFIGSTDTQYF. V and J are TRBV7-3 and TRBJ2-3, with D unclear. The CDR3 contains 14 residues. Germline CDR1 SGHTA, CDR2 FQGTGA. V was shortened by 3 bases and J by 2 bases, with 9 bases between the two germline ends.

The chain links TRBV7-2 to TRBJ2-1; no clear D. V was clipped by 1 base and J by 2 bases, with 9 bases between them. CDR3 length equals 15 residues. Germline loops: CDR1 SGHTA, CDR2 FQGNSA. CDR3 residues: CASSLGESAYNEQFF. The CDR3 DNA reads TGTGCCAGCAGCTTAGGCGAGTCCGCCTACAATGAGCAGTTCTTC.

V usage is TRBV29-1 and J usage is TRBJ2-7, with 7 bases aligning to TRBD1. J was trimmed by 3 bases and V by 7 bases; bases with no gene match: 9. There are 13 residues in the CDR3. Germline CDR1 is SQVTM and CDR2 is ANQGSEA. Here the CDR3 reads CSGRQGKGYEQYF. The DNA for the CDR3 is TGCAGCGGCCGACAGGGTAAAGGCTACGAGCAGTACTTC.

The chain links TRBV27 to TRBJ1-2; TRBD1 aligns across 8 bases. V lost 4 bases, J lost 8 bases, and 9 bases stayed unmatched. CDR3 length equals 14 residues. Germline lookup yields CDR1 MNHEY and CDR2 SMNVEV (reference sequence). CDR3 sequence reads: CASSWDQGAKGYTF. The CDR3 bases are TGTGCCAGCAGTTGGGATCAGGGGGCGAAAGGCTACACCTTC.

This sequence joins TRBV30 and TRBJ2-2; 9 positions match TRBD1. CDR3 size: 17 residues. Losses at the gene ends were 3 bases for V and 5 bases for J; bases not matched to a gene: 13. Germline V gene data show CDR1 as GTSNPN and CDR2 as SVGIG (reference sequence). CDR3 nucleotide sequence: TGTGCCTGGAGAGATTATATTCGGACAGGGGTAACCGGGGAGCTGTTTTTT. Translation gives CAWRDYIRTGVTGELFF.

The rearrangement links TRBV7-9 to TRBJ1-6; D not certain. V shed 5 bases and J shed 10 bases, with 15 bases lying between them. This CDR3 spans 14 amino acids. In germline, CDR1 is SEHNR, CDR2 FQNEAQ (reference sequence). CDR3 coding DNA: TGTGCCAGCAGCGGAGGTCCCAGCCAGTCACCCCTCCACTTT. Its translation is CASSGGPSQSPLHF.

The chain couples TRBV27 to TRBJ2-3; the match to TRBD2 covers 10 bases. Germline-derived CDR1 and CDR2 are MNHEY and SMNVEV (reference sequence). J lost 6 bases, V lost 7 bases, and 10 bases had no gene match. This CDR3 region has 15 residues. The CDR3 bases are TGTGCCAGCACCGTGAGGCTAGCGGGGGTGGATACGCAGTATTTT. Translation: CASTVRLAGVDTQYF.

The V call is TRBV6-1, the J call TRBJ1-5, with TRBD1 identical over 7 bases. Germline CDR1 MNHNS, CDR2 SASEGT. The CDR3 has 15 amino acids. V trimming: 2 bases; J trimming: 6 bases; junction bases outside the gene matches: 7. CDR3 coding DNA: TGTGCCAGCAGTGAAAGCCCAGGGGGAAGTCAGCCCCAGCATTTT. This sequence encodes CASSESPGGSQPQHF.

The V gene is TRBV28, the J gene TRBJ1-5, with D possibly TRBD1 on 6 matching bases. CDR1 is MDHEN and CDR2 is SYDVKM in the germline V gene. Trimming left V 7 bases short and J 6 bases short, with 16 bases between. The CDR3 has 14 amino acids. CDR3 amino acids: CASTKGGGSQPQHF. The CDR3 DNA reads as TGTGCCAGCACGAAAGGGGGGGGGAGTCAGCCCCAGCATTTT.

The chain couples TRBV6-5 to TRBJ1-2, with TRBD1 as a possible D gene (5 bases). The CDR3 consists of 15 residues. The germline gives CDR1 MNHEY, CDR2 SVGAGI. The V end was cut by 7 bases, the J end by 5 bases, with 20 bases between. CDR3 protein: CASNQRTGGIYGYTF. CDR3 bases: TGTGCCAGCAATCAAAGGACGGGGGGAATTTATGGCTACACCTTC.

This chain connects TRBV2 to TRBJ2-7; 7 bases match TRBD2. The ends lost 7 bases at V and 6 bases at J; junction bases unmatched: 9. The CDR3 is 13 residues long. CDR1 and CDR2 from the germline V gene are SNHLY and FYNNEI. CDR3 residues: CASKRSTGGEQYF. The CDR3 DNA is TGTGCCAGCAAGCGGAGCACGGGGGGCGAGCAGTACTTC.

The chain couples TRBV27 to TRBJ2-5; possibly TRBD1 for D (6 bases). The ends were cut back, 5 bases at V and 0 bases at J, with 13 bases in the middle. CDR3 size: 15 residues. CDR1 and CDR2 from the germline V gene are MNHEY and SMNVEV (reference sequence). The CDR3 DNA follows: TGTGCCAGCAGTGGACCAGGGGTCAACCAAGAGACCCAGTACTTC. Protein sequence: CASSGPGVNQETQYF.

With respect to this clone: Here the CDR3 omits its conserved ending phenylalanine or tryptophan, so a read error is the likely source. CDR3 loop: CASSWRGELFL. The CDR3 nucleotides read TGTGCCAGCAGCTGGCGGGGGGAGCTGTTTCTT. The rearrangement joins TRBV7-2 to TRBJ2-2; no definite D call. This CDR3 comprises 11 residues. The V gene lost 4 bases and the J gene lost 8 bases, with 5 bases spanning the gap. Germline V gives CDR1 SGHTA, CDR2 FQGNSA.

The CDR3 loop reads CASSWREGTYEQYF. The CDR3 DNA reads TGTGCCAGCAGCTGGAGGGAGGGCACCTACGAGCAGTACTTC. This chain links TRBV7-2 with TRBJ2-7; 7 positions match TRBD2. Unmatched junction bases numbered 5, after V lost 4 bases and J lost 2 bases. CDR3 length equals 14 residues. Germline CDR1 SGHTA, CDR2 FQGNSA.

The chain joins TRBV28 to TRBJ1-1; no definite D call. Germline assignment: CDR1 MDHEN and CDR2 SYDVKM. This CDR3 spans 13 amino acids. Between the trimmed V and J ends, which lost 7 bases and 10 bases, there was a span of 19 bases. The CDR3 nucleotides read TGTGCCAGCACCCCAGGCGGGGTCCGAGGAGCTTTCTTT. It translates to CASTPGGVRGAFF.

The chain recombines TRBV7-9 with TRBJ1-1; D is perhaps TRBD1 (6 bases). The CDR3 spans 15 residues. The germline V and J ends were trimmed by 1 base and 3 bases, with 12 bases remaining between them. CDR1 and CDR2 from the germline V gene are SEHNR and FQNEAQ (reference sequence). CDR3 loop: CASSLGGPGDTEAFF. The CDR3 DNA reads TGTGCCAGCAGCTTAGGGGGGCCCGGGGACACTGAAGCTTTCTTT. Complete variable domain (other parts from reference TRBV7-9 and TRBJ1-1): DTGVSQNPRHKITKRGQNVTFRCDPISEHNRLYWYRQTLGQGPEFLTYFQNEAQLEKSRLLSDRFSAERPKGSFSTLEIQRTEQGDSAMYLCASSLGGPGDTEAFFGQGTRLTVV.

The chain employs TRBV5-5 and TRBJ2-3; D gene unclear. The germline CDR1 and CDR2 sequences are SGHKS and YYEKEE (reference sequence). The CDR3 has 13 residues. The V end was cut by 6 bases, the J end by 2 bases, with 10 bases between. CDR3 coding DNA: TGTGCCAGCACCCCCATTTCCACAGATACGCAGTATTTT. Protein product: CASTPISTDTQYF.

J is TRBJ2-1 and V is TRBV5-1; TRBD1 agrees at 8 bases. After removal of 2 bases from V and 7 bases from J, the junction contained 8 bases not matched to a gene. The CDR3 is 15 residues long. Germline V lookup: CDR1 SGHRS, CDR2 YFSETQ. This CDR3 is CASSLFGQGMNEQFF. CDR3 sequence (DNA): TGCGCCAGCAGCTTATTCGGACAGGGAATGAATGAGCAGTTCTTC.

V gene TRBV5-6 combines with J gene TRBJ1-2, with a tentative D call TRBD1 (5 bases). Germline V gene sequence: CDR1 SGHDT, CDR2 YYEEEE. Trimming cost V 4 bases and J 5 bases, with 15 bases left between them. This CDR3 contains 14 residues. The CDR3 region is CASSGGLGGYGYTF. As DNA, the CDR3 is TGTGCCAGCAGCGGGGGACTCGGTGGTTATGGCTACACCTTC. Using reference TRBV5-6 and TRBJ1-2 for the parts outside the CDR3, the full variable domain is DAGVTQSPTHLIKTRGQQVTLRCSPKSGHDTVSWYQQALGQGPQFIFQYYEEEERQRGNFPDRFSGHQFPNYSSELNVNALLLGDSALYLCASSGGLGGYGYTFGSGTRLTVV.

This CDR3 is CASSPRTSGGTSTDTQYF. CDR3 sequence (DNA): TGCGCCAGCAGCCCGAGGACTAGCGGGGGAACTAGCACAGATACGCAGTATTTT. This sequence joins TRBV5-1 and TRBJ2-3, with 13 nucleotides matching TRBD2. Unmatched junction bases numbered 8, after V lost 4 bases and J lost 0 bases. This CDR3 has 18 amino acids. The V gene's germline CDR1 is SGHRS and CDR2 YFSETQ.

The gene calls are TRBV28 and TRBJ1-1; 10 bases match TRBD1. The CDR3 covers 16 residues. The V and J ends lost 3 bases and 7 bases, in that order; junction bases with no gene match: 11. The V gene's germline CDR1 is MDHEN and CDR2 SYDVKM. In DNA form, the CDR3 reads TGTGCCAGCAGTTTGGGACAGGGGTGGGGGAAGGGTGAAGCTTTCTTT. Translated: CASSLGQGWGKGEAFF.

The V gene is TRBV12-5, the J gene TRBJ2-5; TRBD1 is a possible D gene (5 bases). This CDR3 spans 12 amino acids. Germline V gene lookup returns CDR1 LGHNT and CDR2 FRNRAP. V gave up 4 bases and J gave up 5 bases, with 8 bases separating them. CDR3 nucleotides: TGTGCTAGTGGTTCTCCAGGGGAGACCCAGTACTTC. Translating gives CASGSPGETQYF.

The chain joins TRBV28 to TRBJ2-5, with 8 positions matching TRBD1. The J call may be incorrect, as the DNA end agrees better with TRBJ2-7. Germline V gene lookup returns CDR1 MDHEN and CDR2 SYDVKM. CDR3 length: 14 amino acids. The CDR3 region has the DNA TGTGCCAGCAGACTGACAGGGGATTCCTACGAGCAGTACTTC. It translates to CASRLTGDSYEQYF.

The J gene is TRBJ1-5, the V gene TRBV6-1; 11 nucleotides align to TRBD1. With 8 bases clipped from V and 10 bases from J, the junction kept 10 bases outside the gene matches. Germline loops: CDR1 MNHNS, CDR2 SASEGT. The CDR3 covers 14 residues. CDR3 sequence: CASFGTGGSFPQHF. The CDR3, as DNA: TGTGCCAGCTTTGGGACAGGGGGTTCTTTTCCCCAGCATTTT.